The subject of this entry is one T cell receptor beta chain. Antigen: not known. The diagnoses drew upon clinical symptoms, serum thyroxine and TRAb, thyroid ultrasound and orbital computed tomography. From RNA transcripts, TCR beta CDR3 regions were amplified. TCR CDR3 regions were first amplified by RT-PCR with HTBI primers. From the multiplex PCR reads, TCRdb called clonotypes with MiXCR, one entry per CDR3 protein. The sample records 150,000 or so distinct CDR3 sequences, approximately 24% being singletons. CDR1 is LNHDA, CDR2 SQIVND, per germline (reference sequence). Trimming removed 6 bases from V and 3 bases from J; junction bases left unmatched: 7. The CDR3 is made up of 15 amino acids. The data were taken from a study of T cells in Graves' hyperthyroidism and ophthalmopathy. Across the whole study: Peripheral blood was obtained at initial diagnosis, preceding any treatment.

General study results and limits: In blood, most of the thyroid clonotypes expanded above 0.001 were also present. Prediction of ophthalmopathy progression came a median about 6 months pre-onset.

The TCR comes from a woman aged 45-60 years with Graves' hyperthyroidism that later progressed to Graves' ophthalmopathy. The rearrangement links TRBV19 to TRBJ2-2; 7 bases map to TRBD1. The sequencing input was blood. CDR3 protein: CASRARGKYTGELFF. CDR3 bases: TGTGCCAGTAGGGCCAGGGGGAAGTACACCGGGGAGCTGTTTTTT. Full variable domain (rest looked up from reference TRBV19 and TRBJ2-2): DGGITQSPKYLFRKEGQNVTLSCEQNLNHDAMYWYRQDPGQGLRLIYYSQIVNDFQKGDIAEGYSVSREKKESFPLTVTSAQKNPTAFYLCASRARGKYTGELFFGEGSRLTVL.